Described below is a single TCR beta chain sequence and its context. cDNA prepared by RNA extraction and subsequent reverse transcription served as the template for sequencing. Sequenced by immunoSEQ multiplex PCR; TCRdb stores in-frame clones only, minus some. The table lists roughly 200,000 clones, 55% to 70% of them singletons. This sample's treatment: oral pan-JAK inhibitor, 5-10 mg twice daily. V dropped 4 bases and J dropped 7; count of bases not matched to a gene: 10. Per the germline V gene, CDR1 is LGHNA and CDR2 is YSLEER. The CDR3 consists of 15 residues. This sample stems from a study of CD8+ T cells in alopecia areata.

The rearrangement uses TRBV4-3 and TRBJ1-2; 9 positions match TRBD1. The sequence came from a human donor with alopecia areata. This specimen was CD4+ T cells sorted from blood, taken at week 4, from a patient treated with tofacitinib. CDR3 DNA: TGCGCCAGCAGCCCGATGGGACAGGGACAGGGTGGCTACACCTTC. Its protein product is CASSPMGQGQGGYTF.